This TCR beta chain stems from a study of cytomegalovirus exposure and HLA in healthy donors. Study details: Approximately 81% of several hundred genotyped donors fell in the Caucasian-associated ancestry cluster.

The PCR was carried out with 60 Vbeta primers and 13 Jbeta primers. The assay was immunoSEQ multiplex PCR, and TCRdb's table has in-frame clones only and misses some. There are 200,000 to 250,000 clones in the sample; 85% occur only once, and about 1.2% lies in the top ten. For this clone: Its target is unknown.

Study conclusions and caveats: In a later analysis, a genetic analysis reported fewer productive-TCR N-insertions in an Asian-associated ancestry cluster than the cohort average. The productive fraction for most TCR beta V segments was about 87% or about 30% in an earlier analysis.

The germline V and J ends were trimmed by 0 bases and 1 base, with 13 bases remaining between them. From germline, CDR1 is SGDLS and CDR2 YYNGEE. CDR3 size: 16 residues. The chain links TRBV9 to TRBJ1-1, with a possible D match to TRBD1 (5 bases). This TCR was recovered from a human donor in good health. Input material: PBMCs. The CDR3 DNA reads TGTGCCAGCAGCGTAGCCGTCCAGGGCTCGAACACTGAAGCTTTCTTT. Translated, it gives CASSVAVQGSNTEAFF.